Each of the 32 T cell receptor beta chains below was sequenced from the same sample in a study of naive and memory T cell subsets. Findings and caveats of the study: Especially in CD8 cells, naive repertoires contained a few larger clonotypes, possibly CD45RA-re-expressing memory cells.

An equimolar mix of two oligonucleotides served as the beta constant-region primer for TRBC1 and TRBC2. Nested alpha and beta constant-region primers with the SP2 primer drove four PCR rounds on ligated cDNA. TCRdb reprocessed the UMI-ligation and nested PCR reads via MiXCR and lists one record per CDR3 protein. The data show over 110,000 distinct CDR3 sequences, 15% to 20% seen once. Antigens for these TCRs are unknown. Material: naive CD8+ T cells from blood. Every receptor here comes from a human donor in good health.

V and J are TRBV6-2 or TRBV6-3 and TRBJ2-1, with D possibly TRBD2 on 5 matching bases. The V end was cut by 6 bases, the J end by 4 bases, with 13 bases between. CDR3 length: 14 residues. In germline, CDR1 is MNHEY, CDR2 SVGEGT. The CDR3 region is CASSETRVYNEQFF. The CDR3 coding sequence is TGTGCCAGCAGCGAAACTAGGGTTTACAATGAGCAGTTCTTC.

The rearrangement uses TRBV30 and TRBJ2-7, with no clear D. Per the germline V gene, CDR1 is GTSNPN and CDR2 is SVGIG (reference sequence). The CDR3 runs to 13 residues. V was trimmed by 0 bases and J by 1 base, leaving 7 bases between them. CDR3 nucleotides: TGTGCCTGGAGTGTAGGTCAGTCCTACGAGCAGTACTTC. It specifies CAWSVGQSYEQYF.

This clonotype was counted ten times or more. The V and J genes are TRBV29-1 and TRBJ2-1; D may be TRBD1 (6 bases). The ends were cut back, 6 bases at V and 4 bases at J, with 13 bases in the middle. Germline V gene data show CDR1 as SQVTM and CDR2 as ANQGSEA. CDR3 length equals 13 residues. The CDR3 DNA follows: TGCAGCGTCGCCCTGGACAGATACAATGAGCAGTTCTTC. Amino acid sequence: CSVALDRYNEQFF.

The chain recombines TRBV27 with TRBJ2-7; TRBD1 is a possible D gene (6 bases). Germline V gene data show CDR1 as MNHEY and CDR2 as SMNVEV (reference sequence). The CDR3 totals 14 residues. V lost 3 bases and J 6 bases, leaving 15 bases between the germline ends. The CDR3 DNA is TGTGCCAGCAGTTTCTTATACAGGGAAACCGAGCAGTACTTC. Translation gives CASSFLYRETEQYF.

This clonotype turned up a few times. CDR3 DNA sequence: TGTGCCAGCAGTTTTGGGACAGGGGGCCCCTACGAGCAGTACTTC. Translating gives CASSFGTGGPYEQYF. The chain uses TRBV28 and TRBJ2-7, with TRBD1 matching 12 bases. The CDR3 is made up of 15 amino acids. V gave up 3 bases and J gave up 2 bases; unmatched junction bases: 2. Germline V CDR1 and CDR2: MDHEN, SYDVKM.

This clonotype has only a few counts. Germline and junction disagree at one end, which may indicate a read error. This chain uses TRBV28 with TRBJ2-7, with D possibly being TRBD2 (5 bases). The CDR3 has 13 amino acids. Germline V CDR1 and CDR2: MDHEN, SYDVKM. This CDR3 reads CASSLRGPLGSHF. CDR3 coding DNA: TGTGCCAGCAGCCTACGGGGTCCACTGGGTTCACACTTC.

In its sample, this clonotype was seen a few times. The chain recombines TRBV7-9 with TRBJ2-5; 11 bases are a match to TRBD2. The CDR3 contains 18 residues. Germline CDR1 and CDR2: SEHNR and FQNEAQ (reference sequence). V trimming: 5 bases; J trimming: 1 base; junction bases outside the gene matches: 12. The CDR3 is CASSAGGTSGSPQETQYF. CDR3 DNA: TGTGCCAGCAGCGCCGGCGGTACTAGCGGGAGCCCCCAAGAGACCCAGTACTTC.

This clonotype was seen more than once but under ten times. The chain joins TRBV29-1 to TRBJ2-5, with TRBD2 identical over 11 bases. V shed 0 bases, J shed 5 bases, and the junction held 11 bases outside the gene matches. The CDR3 contains 17 residues. Germline V gene lookup returns CDR1 SQVTM and CDR2 ANQGSEA. CDR3: CSVEDHTSGSGEETQYF. The CDR3 DNA reads TGCAGCGTTGAAGATCATACTAGCGGGAGTGGGGAGGAGACCCAGTACTTC. The whole variable domain, remainder taken from reference TRBV29-1 and TRBJ2-5, is SAVISQKPSRDICQRGTSLTIQCQVDSQVTMMFWYRQQPGQSLTLIATANQGSEATYESGFVIDKFPISRPNLTFSTLTVSNMSPEDSSIYLCSVEDHTSGSGEETQYFGPGTRLLVL.

The sample holds many counts of this clonotype. CDR3 protein: CASSPDSGSSNQPQHF. CDR3 nucleotide sequence: TGTGCCAGCAGCCCGGACAGTGGGAGCTCCAATCAGCCCCAGCATTTT. The chain has TRBV12-3 or TRBV12-4 and TRBJ1-5; D may be TRBD1 (6 bases). The CDR3 is 16 amino acids. V lost 6 bases and J lost 3, with 18 bases in between.

This clonotype has ten or more counts. The chain couples TRBV7-8 to TRBJ2-7; D remains unclear. V lost 1 base to trimming and J lost 3 bases, with 16 bases between them. The CDR3 sequence is 16 residues long. Germline CDR1 reads SGHVS; CDR2 reads FQNEAQ. The CDR3 here is CASSLVGEVRGYEQYF. CDR3 coding DNA: TGTGCCAGCAGCTTAGTTGGTGAGGTTAGAGGCTACGAGCAGTACTTC.

The sample holds a few counts of this clonotype. The chain carries TRBV29-1 and TRBJ2-1; D perhaps matches TRBD1 (7 bases). Germline CDR1 and CDR2: SQVTM and ANQGSEA. V dropped 4 bases and J dropped 7 bases, with 14 bases sitting between them. The CDR3 consists of 13 residues. This chain's CDR3 is CSVAGGTTNEQFF. The CDR3 DNA is TGCAGCGTTGCAGGGGGGACAACTAATGAGCAGTTCTTC.

This clonotype has only one observation. V is TRBV7-9 and J is TRBJ1-1, with D perhaps matching TRBD1 (5 bases). The CDR3 covers 15 residues. Per germline, CDR1 SEHNR and CDR2 FQNEAQ (reference sequence). The germline V and J ends were trimmed by 4 bases and 5 bases, with 17 bases remaining between them. The CDR3 region is CASSSRGEGQTEAFF. The CDR3 nucleotides read TGTGCCAGCAGCTCCCGGGGGGAGGGGCAGACTGAAGCTTTCTTT.

The rearrangement joins TRBV29-1 to TRBJ2-1; 12 nucleotides align to TRBD2. The CDR3 runs to 18 residues. V shed 6 bases, J shed 0 bases, and the junction held 12 bases outside the gene matches. The germline V gene encodes CDR1 SQVTM and CDR2 ANQGSEA. The CDR3 reads CSVVGLAGPLSSYNEQFF. CDR3 DNA sequence: TGCAGCGTGGTAGGACTAGCGGGGCCCCTGAGCTCCTACAATGAGCAGTTCTTC.

This chain joins TRBV7-8 and TRBJ2-1; D is uncertain. Germline V gene sequence: CDR1 SGHVS, CDR2 FQNEAQ. The CDR3 sequence is 14 residues long. The ends were cut back, 1 base at V and 9 bases at J, with 13 bases in the middle. DNA of the CDR3: TGTGCCAGCAGCTTAGATATAGGCTTAAGTGAGCAGTTCTTC. Its protein product is CASSLDIGLSEQFF.

This clonotype was seen only a few times. The chain recombines TRBV4-1 with TRBJ2-1; TRBD2 is a possible D gene (6 bases). Trimming removed 6 bases from V and 1 base from J, with 10 bases in between. The CDR3 runs 14 residues. Looked up from germline, CDR1 is MGHRA and CDR2 is YSYEKL. CDR3 protein: CASREAGSYNEQFF. The CDR3 DNA reads as TGCGCCAGCAGGGAAGCGGGTTCCTACAATGAGCAGTTCTTC.

To note about this clonotype: An end of the junction does not agree with germline; a read error may underlie this. The J gene is TRBJ2-2, the V gene TRBV12-3 or TRBV12-4, with 9 bases identical to TRBD1. The CDR3 loop spans 17 amino acids. CDR3 protein: CAGSLGAGQGGTGELFF. The CDR3 DNA reads TGTGCCGGCAGTTTAGGAGCGGGACAGGGAGGCACCGGGGAGCTGTTTTTT.

This clonotype was observed a handful of times. The V gene is TRBV28, the J gene TRBJ2-5, with 9 bases aligning to TRBD2. V shed 3 bases and J 0 bases; nucleotides not matched to a gene: 5. The CDR3 totals 16 residues. Looked up from germline, CDR1 is MDHEN and CDR2 is SYDVKM. CDR3 region: CASSFPSGEYQETQYF. CDR3 bases: TGTGCCAGCAGTTTTCCTAGCGGGGAGTACCAAGAGACCCAGTACTTC. Using reference TRBV28 and TRBJ2-5 for the parts outside the CDR3, the full variable domain is DVKVTQSSRYLVKRTGEKVFLECVQDMDHENMFWYRQDPGLGLRLIYFSYDVKMKEKGDIPEGYSVSREKKERFSLILESASTNQTSMYLCASSFPSGEYQETQYFGPGTRLLVL.

This sequence joins TRBV7-9 and TRBJ2-1; 10 nucleotides agree with TRBD2. Looked up from germline, CDR1 is SEHNR and CDR2 is FQNEAQ (reference sequence). After removal of 2 bases from V and 0 bases from J, the junction contained 10 bases not matched to a gene. The CDR3 spans 19 residues. The CDR3 DNA reads as TGTGCCAGCAGCTTAATCCCCGGGCTAGCGGGAGACTCCTACAATGAGCAGTTCTTC. It specifies CASSLIPGLAGDSYNEQFF.

The chain carries TRBV7-6 and TRBJ1-4; D gene uncertain. Trimming stripped 3 bases from V and 7 bases from J, with 9 bases between. CDR1 is SGHVS and CDR2 is FNYEAQ in the germline V gene. The CDR3 totals 13 residues. The CDR3 protein is CASSLLGPEKLFF. The DNA for the CDR3 is TGTGCCAGCAGCTTGCTCGGTCCTGAAAAACTGTTTTTT.

V gene TRBV7-6 combines with J gene TRBJ2-3, with 7 positions matching TRBD1. V was pared by 1 base and J by 2 bases, with 9 bases of the junction left unmatched. The CDR3 extends over 17 amino acids. CDR1 and CDR2 (germline): SGHVS, FNYEAQ. In nucleotides, the CDR3 is TGTGCCAGCAGCTTAGAGCCGGACAGGAGGAACACAGATACGCAGTATTTT. This translates into CASSLEPDRRNTDTQYF.

The genes are TRBV30 and TRBJ1-2; D is uncertain. Trimming removed 4 bases at V and 1 base at J, with 22 bases between. Looked up from germline, CDR1 is GTSNPN and CDR2 is SVGIG (reference sequence). This CDR3 has 17 residues. In DNA, the CDR3 is TGTGCCTGGACCCCATCGGCGGCAGGAGCCTATAACTATGGCTACACCTTC. Translation gives CAWTPSAAGAYNYGYTF.

This clonotype has just a few counts. A read error may produce the germline difference seen at one junction end. The chain employs TRBV7-9 and TRBJ2-3, with a possible D match to TRBD2 (6 bases). Germline assignment: CDR1 SEHNR and CDR2 FQNEAQ (reference sequence). CDR3 size: 19 residues. The CDR3 coding sequence is TGTGCCAGCACCTTACCCCCTGAGGAGGAGGGCTACATCGCAGATACGCAGTATTTT. Translation: CASTLPPEEEGYIADTQYF.

The rearrangement joins TRBV10-3 to TRBJ2-1; 10 positions agree with TRBD2. The CDR3 extends over 15 amino acids. CDR1 is ENHRY and CDR2 is SYGVKD in the germline V gene. The ends lost 6 bases at V and 6 bases at J; junction bases unmatched: 8. This CDR3 is CAISDLAGAPNEQFF. For the CDR3, the DNA is TGTGCCATCAGCGACCTAGCGGGAGCCCCCAATGAGCAGTTCTTC.

This rearrangement joins TRBV28 to TRBJ2-7, with TRBD2 identical over 7 bases. The CDR3 runs 16 residues. Trimming removed 5 bases from V and 1 base from J; junction bases left unmatched: 11. Germline CDR1 is MDHEN and CDR2 is SYDVKM. CDR3 DNA: TGTGCCAGCAGTCCTACTAGCGCGCGGTCGTCCTACGAGCAGTACTTC. As protein: CASSPTSARSSYEQYF. Full variable domain (outside the CDR3, taken from reference TRBV28 and TRBJ2-7): DVKVTQSSRYLVKRTGEKVFLECVQDMDHENMFWYRQDPGLGLRLIYFSYDVKMKEKGDIPEGYSVSREKKERFSLILESASTNQTSMYLCASSPTSARSSYEQYFGPGTRLTVT.

The chain uses TRBV24-1 and TRBJ2-1; D gene ambiguous. The CDR3 sequence is 13 residues long. Germline V lookup: CDR1 KGHDR, CDR2 SFDVKD. Trimming shortened V by 4 bases and J by 8 bases, and 11 bases separated the two germline ends. CDR3 region: CATSDALRDEQFF. The CDR3 DNA reads TGTGCCACCAGTGACGCCCTACGGGATGAGCAGTTCTTC.

This clonotype was seen a handful of times. The chain couples TRBV4-1 to TRBJ2-1; TRBD2 might be the D (5 bases). The CDR3 consists of 11 residues. Between the trimmed V and J ends, which lost 6 bases and 7 bases, there was a span of 7 bases. Germline CDR1 and CDR2: MGHRA and YSYEKL. CDR3 residues: CASRGGNEQFF. The CDR3 coding sequence is TGCGCCAGCAGAGGCGGGAATGAGCAGTTCTTC.

This clonotype was counted at least ten times. The chain uses TRBV4-3 and TRBJ1-5; D call uncertain. CDR3 length: 15 residues. Trimming removed 0 bases from V and 3 bases from J, with 9 bases in between. Germline assignment: CDR1 LGHNA and CDR2 YSLEER. For the CDR3, the DNA is TGCGCCAGCAGCCAAGATCGCATAAACAATCAGCCCCAGCATTTT. Protein: CASSQDRINNQPQHF.

This clonotype came up a few times. The chain couples TRBV2 to TRBJ1-5; D may be TRBD1 (6 bases). Germline V gene lookup returns CDR1 SNHLY and CDR2 FYNNEI. This CDR3 spans 16 amino acids. The V end lost 5 bases, the J end lost 0 bases, and 14 bases lay between the germline ends. The CDR3 nucleotides are TGTGCCAGCAGTCCAATACAGGGTGATAGCAATCAGCCCCAGCATTTT. It encodes CASSPIQGDSNQPQHF.

The J gene is TRBJ2-1, the V gene TRBV19; TRBD1 matches at 7 bases. In germline, CDR1 is LNHDA, CDR2 SQIVND (reference sequence). The CDR3 sequence is 16 residues long. V was pared by 3 bases and J by 4 bases, with 9 bases of the junction left unmatched. This chain's CDR3 is CASSIPRTGEYNEQFF. CDR3 coding DNA: TGTGCCAGTAGTATCCCCCGGACAGGAGAATACAATGAGCAGTTCTTC.

V usage is TRBV19 and J usage is TRBJ1-2; D is unclear. Germline values: CDR1 LNHDA, CDR2 SQIVND (reference sequence). V lost 1 base and J lost 6, with 12 bases in between. The CDR3 is 14 amino acids. The CDR3 region is CASSIATQYDGYTF. The DNA for the CDR3 is TGTGCCAGTAGTATAGCCACACAGTACGATGGCTACACCTTC. Full variable domain (missing parts from reference TRBV19 and TRBJ1-2): DGGITQSPKYLFRKEGQNVTLSCEQNLNHDAMYWYRQDPGQGLRLIYYSQIVNDFQKGDIAEGYSVSREKKESFPLTVTSAQKNPTAFYLCASSIATQYDGYTFGSGTRLTVV.

This chain connects TRBV28 to TRBJ2-6, with 10 bases identical to TRBD1. CDR3 length: 18 residues. CDR1 and CDR2 (germline): MDHEN, SYDVKM. The V and J ends lost 6 bases and 2 bases, in that order; junction bases with no gene match: 10. CDR3 coding DNA: TGTGCCAGCAGAACCCGGGACAGGGGATCTCCTGGGGCCAACGTCCTGACTTTC. Its protein product is CASRTRDRGSPGANVLTF.

This clonotype was seen more than once but under ten times. The chain has TRBV13 and TRBJ2-7; D may be TRBD2 (6 bases). With 4 bases removed from V and 1 base from J, the gap between germline ends came to 17 bases. The CDR3 extends over 16 amino acids. Germline CDR1 reads PRHDT; CDR2 reads FYEKMQ (reference sequence). The CDR3 DNA reads TGTGCCAGCAGCTCTGTCGGGGACTCCCGATCCTACGAGCAGTACTTC. Amino acid sequence: CASSSVGDSRSYEQYF.